The clone carrying this T cell receptor (beta chain) was seen at least ten times. Its ends do not fully match the called genes, so a read error is possible. This entry is derived from a study of T-cell memory formation after mild COVID-19. Each CDR3 protein is one row after TCRdb ran MiXCR on the 5' RACE reads. The sample lists some 300,000 distinct CDR3 sequences, 20% to 25% occurring once. Looked up from germline, CDR1 is KGHSH and CDR2 is LQKENI. The CDR3 totals 12 residues. The TCR comes from a man aged 18 to 30 who had mild COVID-19 (a few samples of this study predate the infection). Cell type and time point are not known. Sequences were obtained from PBMCs or a T cell subset sorted from them (not recorded which). V gene TRBV18 combines with J gene TRBJ2-7; D is undetermined. The CDR3 region is CASSSPENEQYF. The CDR3 nucleotides are TGTGCCAGCTCATCACCGGAAAACGAGCAGTACTTC.